The clone carrying this T cell receptor (beta chain) appeared once. The antigen is undetermined. Trimming took off 1 base at V and 5 bases at J, with 11 bases between the two ends. The CDR3 is 14 amino acids. Germline V lookup: CDR1 PRHDT, CDR2 FYEKMQ (reference sequence). The sample belongs to a study of cytomegalovirus exposure and HLA in healthy donors. Study conclusions and caveats: Association of a missense DCLRE1C variant with TCR beta V- and J-gene trimming was reported in a later analysis. The authors enumerated 150 to 200 TCR beta chains as linked to cytomegalovirus. HLA alleles were associated with roughly 15,000 TCR beta sequences in a later analysis at 0.05 false discovery rate. In all likelihood, a cluster of highly shared sequence variants was a sequencing artifact.

The PCR used 60 Vbeta and 13 Jbeta primers. Libraries were prepared by immunoSEQ multiplex PCR; TCRdb keeps only in-frame clonotypes and omits some of them. The repertoire has about 170,000 clones, about 76% of them found once; the top ten carry 5.4%. This clonotype was sampled from a woman in her late teens or twenties in good health and CMV-seropositive. Sequencing input: PBMCs. The chain has TRBV13 and TRBJ2-5, with D possibly being TRBD2 (6 bases). CDR3 protein: CASSLVGSGETQYF. DNA for the CDR3: TGTGCCAGCAGCTTAGTGGGTAGCGGCGAGACCCAGTACTTC.